These 2 T cell receptor beta chains were sequenced from one sample in a study of identical twins. TCRdb re-analysed the 5' RACE reads in MiXCR, keeping a single row per CDR3 protein. The profile shows 520,000 or so distinct CDR3 sequences, around 20% of them singletons. In addition, the sample was reused for a study of T cells expressing NK-cell markers.

What was sequenced was CD4+ T cells sorted from blood. These receptors were taken from a woman under 30 in good health.

This clonotype was seen only a few times. The gene calls are TRBV12-3 or TRBV12-4 and TRBJ2-5; D call uncertain. The CDR3 sequence is 14 residues long. V lost 3 bases to trimming and J lost 5 bases, with 13 bases between them. CDR3 loop: CASSFGRFTETQYF. The DNA for the CDR3 is TGTGCCAGCAGTTTCGGCAGGTTCACGGAGACCCAGTACTTC.

The V and J genes are TRBV3-1 and TRBJ2-7; 9 bases match TRBD1. CDR1 is LGHDT, CDR2 YNNKEL, per germline (reference sequence). This CDR3 contains 15 residues. Trimming cost V 3 bases and J 3 bases; bases outside gene matches: 6. Here the CDR3 reads CASSQSTGGFYEQYF. The CDR3 region has the DNA TGTGCCAGCAGCCAGTCGACAGGGGGTTTCTACGAGCAGTACTTC.